This TCR beta chain was found in a study of T cell changes during pregnancy in multiple sclerosis. This clone was found once. J was trimmed by 4 bases and V by 7 bases; bases with no gene match: 7. CDR1 SGHRS and CDR2 YFSETQ come from the germline V gene. The CDR3 sequence is 15 residues long. The method was immunoSEQ multiplex PCR; TCRdb's version includes in-frame clones alone and lacks a portion of them. The table lists fewer than 55,000 clones, around nine tenths of them singletons. The rearrangement links TRBV5-1 to TRBJ2-3, with 12 bases identical to TRBD2. This clonotype was sampled from a female donor with multiple sclerosis, enrolled in a pregnancy study. Sequences were derived from peripheral blood, sampled in the first trimester of pregnancy. The CDR3 DNA reads as TGCGCCAGCCGAAGCCTAGCGGGGGGGCCAGATACGCAGTATTTT. This codes for CASRSLAGGPDTQYF.